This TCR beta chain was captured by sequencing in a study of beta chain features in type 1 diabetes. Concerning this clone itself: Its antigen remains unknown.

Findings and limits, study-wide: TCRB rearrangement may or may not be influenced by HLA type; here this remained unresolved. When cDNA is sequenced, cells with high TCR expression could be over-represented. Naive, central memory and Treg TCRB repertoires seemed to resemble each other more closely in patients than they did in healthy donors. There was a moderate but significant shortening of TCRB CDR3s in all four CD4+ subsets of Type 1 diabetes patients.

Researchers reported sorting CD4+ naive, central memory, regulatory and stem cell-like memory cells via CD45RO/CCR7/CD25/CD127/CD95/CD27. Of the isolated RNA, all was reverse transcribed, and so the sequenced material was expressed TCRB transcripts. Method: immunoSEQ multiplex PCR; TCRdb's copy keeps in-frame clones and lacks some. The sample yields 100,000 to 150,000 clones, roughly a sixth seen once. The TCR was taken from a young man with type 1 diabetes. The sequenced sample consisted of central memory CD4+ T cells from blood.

The CDR3 DNA follows: TGCAGTGCCCACCGGAATGGTGAGCAGTTCTTC. Translation: CSAHRNGEQFF. The J gene is TRBJ2-1, the V gene TRBV20-1; no reliable D call. CDR3 length: 11 amino acids. Trimming shortened V by 6 bases and J by 9 bases, and 12 bases separated the two germline ends. CDR1 is DFQATT, CDR2 SNEGSKA, per germline (reference sequence).